The 18 T cell receptor beta chains given below trace back to one sample, sequenced in a study of blood T cell repertoires in COVID-19. Sequenced by immunoSEQ multiplex PCR; TCRdb stores in-frame clones only, minus some. Found here are some 310,000 clones, about 90% of them singletons; the top ten hold just under 9.5%. Sequencing was carried out using PBMCs or T cells enriched from blood (not recorded which). The source of these receptors is a woman aged 25 to 39 who had recovered from COVID-19.

The genes are TRBV11-2 and TRBJ1-3; 7 nucleotides agree with TRBD1. This CDR3 is built from 16 residues. Losses at the gene ends were 5 bases for V and 0 bases for J; bases not matched to a gene: 7. Germline assignment: CDR1 SGHAT and CDR2 FQNNGV. The CDR3 bases are TGTGCCAGCAGCACAGACAGGGTCAGCTCTGGAAACACCATATATTTT. It encodes CASSTDRVSSGNTIYF. The full variable domain, in which reference TRBV11-2 and TRBJ1-3 provide the parts outside the CDR3, is EAGVAQSPRYKIIEKRQSVAFWCNPISGHATLYWYQQILGQGPKLLIQFQNNGVVDDSQLPKDRFSAERLKGVDSTLKIQPAKLEDSAVYLCASSTDRVSSGNTIYFGEGSWLTVV.

The rearrangement uses TRBV7-9 and TRBJ2-1; unclear D gene. The V gene's germline CDR1 is SEHNR and CDR2 FQNEAQ (reference sequence). The CDR3 contains 12 residues. Trimming took off 4 bases at V and 5 bases at J, with 6 bases between the two ends. In DNA, the CDR3 is TGTGCCAGCAGCTCTCTTGACAATGAGCAGTTCTTC. Amino acids: CASSSLDNEQFF. The entire variable domain, with the rest obtained from reference TRBV7-9 and TRBJ2-1, is as follows: DTGVSQNPRHKITKRGQNVTFRCDPISEHNRLYWYRQTLGQGPEFLTYFQNEAQLEKSRLLSDRFSAERPKGSFSTLEIQRTEQGDSAMYLCASSSLDNEQFFGPGTRLTVL.

This chain joins TRBV15 and TRBJ2-7; tentatively, D is TRBD2 (6 bases). The germline V and J ends were trimmed by 3 bases and 7 bases, with 16 bases remaining between them. The CDR3 has 14 amino acids. The germline CDR1 and CDR2 sequences are LNHNV and YYDKDF (reference sequence). The CDR3 spells CATSSSGPFGEQYF. CDR3 bases: TGTGCCACCAGCAGTAGCGGACCGTTTGGGGAGCAGTACTTC.

The chain couples TRBV27 to TRBJ2-3; no reliable D call. V was shortened by 3 bases and J by 4 bases, with 5 bases between the two germline ends. The CDR3 is made up of 12 amino acids. Germline CDR1 reads MNHEY; CDR2 reads SMNVEV (reference sequence). DNA for the CDR3: TGTGCCAGCAGTTTCGGGTCAGATACGCAGTATTTT. Encoded protein: CASSFGSDTQYF.

CDR3 sequence reads: CASSFRSQPQHF. DNA for the CDR3: TGTGCCAGCAGCTTTCGGAGCCAGCCCCAGCATTTT. The chain carries TRBV5-6 and TRBJ1-5; D uncertain. Trimming removed 2 bases from V and 7 bases from J, with 7 bases in between. Per germline, CDR1 SGHDT and CDR2 YYEEEE. CDR3 length: 12 amino acids.

This clone turned up a few times. CDR3 DNA: TGTGCCAGTAGTCCCCGCCCCTGGAGGGGCACCGGGGAGCTGTTTTTT. Its protein product is CASSPRPWRGTGELFF. The chain employs TRBV19 and TRBJ2-2; the D gene is possibly TRBD2 (6 bases). The CDR3 consists of 16 residues. Germline-derived CDR1 and CDR2 are LNHDA and SQIVND (reference sequence). Between the trimmed V and J ends, which lost 5 bases and 4 bases, there was a span of 17 bases.

This chain uses TRBV6-5 with TRBJ2-1; 14 nucleotides line up with TRBD2. The CDR3 contains 16 residues. The V gene's germline CDR1 is MNHEY and CDR2 SVGAGI. J lost 10 bases, V lost 4 bases, and 9 bases had no gene match. The CDR3 coding sequence is TGTGCCAGCAGTTCCGCGGGACTAGCGGGAGTCGCGGAGCAGTTCTTC. Translating it yields CASSSAGLAGVAEQFF.

This rearrangement joins TRBV9 to TRBJ2-1, with 7 bases aligning to TRBD1. Per the germline V gene, CDR1 is SGDLS and CDR2 is YYNGEE. V dropped 0 bases and J dropped 6; count of bases not matched to a gene: 9. The length of the CDR3 is 16 residues. The CDR3 DNA reads TGTGCCAGCAGCGTAGCTGTAGGGGGCCTAGGCAATGAGCAGTTCTTC. Translating gives CASSVAVGGLGNEQFF. Supplemented by reference TRBV9 and TRBJ2-1, the full variable domain reads DSGVTQTPKHLITATGQRVTLRCSPRSGDLSVYWYQQSLDQGLQFLIQYYNGEERAKGNILERFSAQQFPDLHSELNLSSLELGDSALYFCASSVAVGGLGNEQFFGPGTRLTVL.

Written as DNA, the CDR3 is TGTGCCAGCAGCCCCCCTAGTTCCTATTGGGAGACCCAGTACTTC. Translated: CASSPPSSYWETQYF. The V call is TRBV11-2, the J call TRBJ2-5; D is unclear. Trimming cost V 5 bases and J 5 bases, with 18 bases left between them. In germline, CDR1 is SGHAT, CDR2 FQNNGV. The CDR3 covers 15 residues.

This rearrangement joins TRBV19 to TRBJ2-7; tentatively, D is TRBD1 (5 bases). The V and J ends lost 0 bases and 6 bases respectively, with 18 bases between them. The CDR3 extends over 16 amino acids. Germline CDR1 LNHDA, CDR2 SQIVND (reference sequence). CDR3 protein: CASSIDLGETFGEQYF. The DNA of the CDR3 is TGTGCCAGTAGTATAGATCTAGGGGAAACCTTTGGCGAGCAGTACTTC.

This clone was observed a handful of times. The V call is TRBV6-1, the J call TRBJ1-6, with no clear D. The CDR3 runs to 15 residues. Per germline, CDR1 MNHNS and CDR2 SASEGT. Trimming cost V 0 bases and J 6 bases, with 9 bases left between them. CDR3 in DNA: TGTGCCAGCAGTGAAGCGGCAGGATTTAATTCACCCCTCCACTTT. The encoded protein is CASSEAAGFNSPLHF.

The V call is TRBV4-2, the J call TRBJ1-2, with D maybe TRBD1 (5 bases). CDR3 size: 14 residues. V was trimmed by 2 bases and J by 7 bases, leaving 14 bases between them. Germline V gene lookup returns CDR1 LGHNA and CDR2 YNFKEQ. The CDR3 DNA reads as TGTGCCAGCAGCCAAACCGGCAGGGTGGTTGGCTACACCTTC. Its translation: CASSQTGRVVGYTF.

Concerning this clone: One end of the junction fails to match germline, which may point to a read error. This chain links TRBV6-5 with TRBJ2-3; D is perhaps TRBD1 (5 bases). The CDR3 extends over 14 amino acids. The germline V gene encodes CDR1 MNHEY and CDR2 SVGAGI. CDR3 bases: TGTGCCAGCAGTAACTCTCGACAGACAGATACGCAGTATTTT. It translates to CASSNSRQTDTQYF.

V is TRBV15 and J is TRBJ1-2, with D tentatively TRBD1 (6 bases). CDR3 length equals 15 residues. V lost 0 bases, J lost 7 bases, and 15 bases lay in between. Germline V gene data show CDR1 as LNHNV and CDR2 as YYDKDF (reference sequence). DNA of the CDR3: TGTGCCACCAGCAGAGACTCTGGACAGTTTGGTGGCTACACCTTC. Encoded protein: CATSRDSGQFGGYTF.

This clone was seen just once. The V and J genes are TRBV23-1 and TRBJ2-5; 7 nucleotides agree with TRBD2. TRBV23-1 is an ORF; its function is uncertain. After removal of 3 bases from V and 0 bases from J, the junction contained 13 bases not matched to a gene. The CDR3 length is 18 residues. Here the CDR3 reads CASSHPNRVGGDQETQYF. CDR3 sequence (DNA): TGCGCCAGCAGTCATCCAAATCGGGTTGGGGGGGACCAAGAGACCCAGTACTTC.

This clone was seen only once. The chain joins TRBV3-1 (or the pseudogene TRBV3-2) to TRBJ2-3, with TRBD2 matching 8 bases. The CDR3 has 14 residues. In germline, CDR1 is LGHDT, CDR2 YNNKEL (reference sequence). The junction had 5 bases not matched to a gene; V was cut back by 5 bases and J by 4 bases. CDR3 residues: CASSKAGGADTQYF. In DNA, the CDR3 is TGTGCCAGCAGCAAGGCGGGAGGAGCAGATACGCAGTATTTT.

This clone has a single count. The chain has TRBV7-2 and TRBJ1-5; D unclear. The germline gives CDR1 SGHTA, CDR2 FQGNSA. The CDR3 covers 14 residues. Trimming shortened V by 3 bases and J by 4 bases, and 10 bases separated the two germline ends. CDR3 DNA: TGTGCCAGCAGCTTCTCGAGTACTAATCAGCCCCAGCATTTT. This translates into CASSFSSTNQPQHF.

V and J are TRBV29-1 and TRBJ1-1, with a weak D call TRBD1 (5 bases). The CDR3 spans 16 residues. Trimming removed 6 bases from V and 0 bases from J, with 20 bases in between. Germline CDR1 SQVTM, CDR2 ANQGSEA. The DNA for the CDR3 is TGCAGCGTCGGACACAGCCGAGCGTCCATGAACACTGAAGCTTTCTTT. This translates into CSVGHSRASMNTEAFF.